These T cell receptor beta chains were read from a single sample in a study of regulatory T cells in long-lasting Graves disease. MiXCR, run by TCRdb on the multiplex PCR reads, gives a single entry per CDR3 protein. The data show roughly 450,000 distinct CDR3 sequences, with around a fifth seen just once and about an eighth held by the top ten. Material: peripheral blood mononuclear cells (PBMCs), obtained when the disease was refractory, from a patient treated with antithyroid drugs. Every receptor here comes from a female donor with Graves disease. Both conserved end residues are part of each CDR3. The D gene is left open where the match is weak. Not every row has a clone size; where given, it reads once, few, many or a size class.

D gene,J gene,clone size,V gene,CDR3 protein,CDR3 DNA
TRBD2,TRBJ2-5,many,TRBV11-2,CASSSLRSGGETQYF,TGTGCCAGCAGCAGCTTACGTAGCGGGGGGGAGACCCAGTACTTC
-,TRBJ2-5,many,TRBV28,CATGRIQETQYF,TGTGCCACGGGGCGGATCCAAGAGACCCAGTACTTC
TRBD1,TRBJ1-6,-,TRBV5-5,CASSPGLRTGDSPLHF,TGTGCCAGCAGCCCGGGCCTAAGGACAGGGGATTCACCCCTCCACTTT
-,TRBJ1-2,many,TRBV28,CASKDVGGYTF,TGTGCCAGCAAAGACGTTGGGGGCTACACCTTC
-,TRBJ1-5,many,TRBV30,CAWSAARGANQPQHF,TGTGCCTGGAGTGCGGCACGGGGCGCCAATCAGCCCCAGCATTTT
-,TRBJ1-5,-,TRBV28,CASSRRPLNQPQHF,TGTGCCAGCAGCCGTCGACCGCTCAATCAGCCCCAGCATTTT
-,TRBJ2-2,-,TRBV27,CATFRSGFTGELFF,TGTGCCACCTTTAGATCAGGGTTCACCGGGGAGCTGTTTTTT
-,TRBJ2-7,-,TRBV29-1,CSVEGNPDHIF,TGCAGCGTTGAAGGGAACCCGGACCACATCTTC
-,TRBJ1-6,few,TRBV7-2,CASSLQGMASPLHF,TGTGCCAGCAGCTTACAGGGGATGGCTTCACCCCTCCACTTT
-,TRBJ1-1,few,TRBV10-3,CAISGRRQGEAFF,TGTGCCATCAGTGGGAGGCGGCAGGGTGAAGCTTTCTTT
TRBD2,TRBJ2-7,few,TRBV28,CASSTPGLAGPLHEQYF,TGTGCCAGCAGTACCCCGGGACTAGCGGGACCCCTCCACGAGCAGTACTTC
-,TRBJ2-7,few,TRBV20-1,CSASDLHLARTYEQYF,TGCAGTGCTAGTGATCTTCATCTAGCGCGTACCTACGAGCAGTACTTC
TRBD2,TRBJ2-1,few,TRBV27,CASSQTGSGGPYNEQFF,TGTGCCAGCAGCCAAACGGGAAGCGGGGGCCCCTACAATGAGCAGTTCTTC
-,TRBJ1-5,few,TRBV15,CATSPVNNNQPQHF,TGTGCCACCAGTCCCGTGAACAACAATCAGCCCCAGCATTTT
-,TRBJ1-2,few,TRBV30,CALRGLWDGYTF,TGTGCCTTGAGGGGTTTATGGGATGGCTACACCTTC
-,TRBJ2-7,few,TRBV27,CASSPWQGYEQYF,TGTGCCAGCAGTCCATGGCAGGGCTACGAGCAGTACTTC
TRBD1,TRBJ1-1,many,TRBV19,CASRTDRGLTEAFF,TGTGCCAGTAGGACGGACAGGGGGCTCACTGAAGCTTTCTTT
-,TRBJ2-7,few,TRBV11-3,CASSLDSISNEQYF,TGTGCCAGCAGCCTAGACAGCATAAGCAACGAGCAGTACTTC
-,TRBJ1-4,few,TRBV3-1,CASSPPEATNEKLFF,TGTGCCAGCAGCCCTCCGGAGGCAACTAATGAAAAACTGTTTTTT
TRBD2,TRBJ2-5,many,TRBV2,CASSAGGGETQYF,TGTGCCAGCAGTGCCGGGGGAGGGGAGACCCAGTACTTC
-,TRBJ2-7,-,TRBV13,CASSSTRAEPLYEQYF,TGTGCCAGCAGCTCCACTCGGGCGGAGCCATTATACGAGCAGTACTTC
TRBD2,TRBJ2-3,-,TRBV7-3,CASSFAGADTQYF,TGTGCCAGCAGTTTCGCGGGGGCAGATACGCAGTATTTT
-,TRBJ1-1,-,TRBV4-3,CASSQDGGGTEAFF,TGCGCCAGCAGCCAAGATGGGGGGGGCACTGAAGCTTTCTTT
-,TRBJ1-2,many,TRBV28,CASSLGTPLYGYTF,TGTGCCAGCAGTTTAGGGACCCCATTATATGGCTACACCTTC
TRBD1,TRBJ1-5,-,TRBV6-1,CASRRDRENQPQHF,TGTGCCAGCAGGAGGGACAGGGAGAATCAGCCCCAGCATTTT
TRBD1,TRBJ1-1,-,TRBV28,CASSLPGTVNTEAFF,TGTGCCAGCAGTTTACCCGGGACAGTCAACACTGAAGCTTTCTTT
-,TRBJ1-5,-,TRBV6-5,CASSYSNGGSQPQHF,TGTGCCAGCAGTTACTCGAACGGGGGAAGTCAGCCCCAGCATTTT
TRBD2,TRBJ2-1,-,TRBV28,CAGSLTRLAATYNEQFF,TGTGCCGGCAGTTTAACTCGGCTAGCGGCAACCTACAATGAGCAGTTCTTC
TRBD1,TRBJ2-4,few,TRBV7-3,CASSSDRENIQYF,TGTGCCAGCAGCTCCGACAGGGAAAACATTCAGTACTTC
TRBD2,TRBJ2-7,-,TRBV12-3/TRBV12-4,CASSKAGGPHEQYF,TGTGCCAGCAGTAAAGCGGGAGGTCCGCACGAGCAGTACTTC
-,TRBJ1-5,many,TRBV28,CASVDPREYQPQHF,TGTGCCAGCGTCGACCCCAGGGAGTATCAGCCCCAGCATTTT
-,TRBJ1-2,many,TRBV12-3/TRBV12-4,CASSLGQVYGYTF,TGTGCCAGCAGTCTCGGGCAGGTCTATGGCTACACCTTC
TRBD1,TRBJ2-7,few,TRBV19,CAGNSPGRGRDEQYF,TGTGCCGGTAACTCCCCCGGCAGGGGGCGCGACGAGCAGTACTTC
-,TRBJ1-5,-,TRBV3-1,CASSHVLGHDNQPQHF,TGTGCCAGCAGCCACGTCCTAGGACACGACAATCAGCCCCAGCATTTT
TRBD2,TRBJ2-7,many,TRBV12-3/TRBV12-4,CASSFGGGEGEQYF,TGTGCCAGCAGTTTTGGCGGGGGGGAGGGGGAGCAGTACTTC
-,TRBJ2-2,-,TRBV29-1,CSDNTGELFF,TGCAGCGACAACACCGGGGAGCTGTTTTTT
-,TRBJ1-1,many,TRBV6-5,CASSSIGTRAEAFF,TGTGCCAGCAGTTCCATTGGAACGAGGGCTGAAGCTTTCTTT
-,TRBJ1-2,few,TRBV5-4,CASSLGQTSDYGYTF,TGTGCCAGCAGCTTGGGACAGACTTCCGACTATGGCTACACCTTC
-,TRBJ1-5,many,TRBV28,CASSRDRDSNQPQHF,TGTGCCAGCAGTCGAGACAGAGATAGCAATCAGCCCCAGCATTTT
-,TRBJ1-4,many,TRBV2,CASSHNRRTTNEKLFF,TGTGCCAGCAGCCATAACAGGCGTACAACTAATGAAAAACTGTTTTTT
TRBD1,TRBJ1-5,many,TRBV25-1,CASSQTGEGQPQHF,TGTGCCAGCAGCCAGACAGGGGAGGGTCAGCCCCAGCATTTT
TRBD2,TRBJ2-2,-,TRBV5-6,CASSLDAGGGTGELFF,TGTGCCAGCAGCTTGGATGCGGGAGGCGGGACCGGGGAGCTGTTTTTT
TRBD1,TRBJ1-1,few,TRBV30,CAWSPGQGLMNTEAFF,TGTGCCTGGAGTCCCGGACAGGGCCTCATGAACACTGAAGCTTTCTTT
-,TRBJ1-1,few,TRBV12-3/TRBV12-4,CASSYKQQNTEAFF,TGTGCCAGCAGTTATAAACAGCAGAACACTGAAGCTTTCTTT
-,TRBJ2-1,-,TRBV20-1,CSASRGSSYNEQFF,TGCAGTGCTAGTCGAGGGAGCTCCTACAATGAGCAGTTCTTC
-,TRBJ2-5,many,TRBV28,CAIRKTETQYF,TGTGCTATAAGGAAGACGGAGACCCAGTACTTC
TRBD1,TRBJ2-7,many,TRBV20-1,CSARARDRGSYEQYF,TGCAGTGCTAGAGCCAGGGACAGGGGATCCTACGAGCAGTACTTC
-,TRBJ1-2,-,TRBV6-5,CASSYSTEHYGYTF,TGTGCCAGCAGTTACTCGACGGAGCACTATGGCTACACCTTC
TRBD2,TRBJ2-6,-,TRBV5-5,CATTTSGLVSGANVLTF,TGTGCCACAACTACTAGCGGGTTAGTCTCTGGGGCCAACGTCCTGACTTTC
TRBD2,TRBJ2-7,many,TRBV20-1,CSARLADSYEQYF,TGCAGTGCTAGACTAGCGGATTCCTACGAGCAGTACTTC
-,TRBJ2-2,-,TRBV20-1,CSAPEGNTGELFF,TGCAGTGCTCCGGAGGGGAACACCGGGGAGCTGTTTTTT
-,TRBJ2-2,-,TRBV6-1,CASSEAYWGTGELFF,TGTGCCAGCAGTGAAGCGTATTGGGGGACAGGGGAGCTGTTTTTT
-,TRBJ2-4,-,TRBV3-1,CASSRRTVNLEGKNIQYF,TGTGCCAGCAGCCGTAGGACAGTTAACCTAGAAGGCAAAAACATTCAGTACTTC
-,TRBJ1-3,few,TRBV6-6,CASSYSGQGSGNTIYF,TGTGCCAGCAGTTACTCGGGGCAGGGCTCTGGAAACACCATATATTTT
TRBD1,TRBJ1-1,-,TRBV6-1,CASSEGQGTLNTEAFF,TGTGCCAGCAGCGAAGGACAGGGGACCCTGAACACTGAAGCTTTCTTT
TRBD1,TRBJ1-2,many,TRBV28,CASSGRDRVDGGYTF,TGTGCCAGCAGTGGGCGAGACAGGGTTGATGGTGGCTACACCTTC
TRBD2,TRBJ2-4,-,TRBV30,CAWSPPGGVDIQYF,TGTGCCTGGAGTCCCCCGGGAGGGGTGGACATTCAGTACTTC
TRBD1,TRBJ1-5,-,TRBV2,CASNPDRGQGQPQHF,TGTGCCAGCAACCCGGACAGGGGGCAGGGTCAGCCCCAGCATTTT
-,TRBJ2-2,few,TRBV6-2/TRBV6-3,CASSYAWQGSTGELFF,TGTGCCAGCAGTTACGCGTGGCAGGGATCCACCGGGGAGCTGTTTTTT
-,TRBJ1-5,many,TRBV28,CASSLPGDQPQHF,TGTGCCAGCAGCCTCCCGGGGGACCAGCCCCAGCATTTT